This T cell receptor (beta chain) was captured by sequencing in a study of blood T cell repertoires in COVID-19. About the research overall: Researchers got acute and convalescent COVID-19 samples from the United States, Italy and Spain. The analysed material was cDNA or gDNA that came from T cells, B-cell-depleted T cells, or PBMCs.

This CDR3 spans 14 amino acids. V trimming: 6 bases; J trimming: 2 bases; junction bases outside the gene matches: 9. CDR1 GTSNPN and CDR2 SVGIG come from the germline V gene (reference sequence). How the authors handled the data: The authors estimated nucleated cell counts from reference gene primer amplification. Using immunoSEQ multiplex PCR, the repertoire was profiled, and TCRdb retains in-frame clones only, with some absent. Clone size and V and J calls were adopted from that table, with D and trimming inferred from the DNA. The repertoire holds about 300,000 clones, 70% to 90% seen once, with over 1% in the top ten.

The specimen was peripheral blood. The V call is TRBV30, the J call TRBJ1-2; 7 bases agree with TRBD1. The source of this sequence is a man aged 65-85 years with acute or convalescent COVID-19. The CDR3 region has the DNA TGTGCCTGTGTTCCCAGGGGGTTGAACTATGGCTACACCTTC. Protein product: CACVPRGLNYGYTF.